Listed here are 20 T cell receptor beta chains from one sample, sequenced in a study of T-cell reconstitution after alpha-beta-depleted transplantation in children. Unique molecular identifiers were built into the TCRbeta library. Each CDR3 protein is one row after TCRdb ran MiXCR on the PCR reads. The sample includes 450,000 to 600,000 distinct CDR3 sequences, roughly a tenth seen only once; the top ten take around 2%. The sequencing here drew on PBMCs, taken before TCRalphabeta/CD19-depleted stem cell transplant. These receptors originate from a child aged 2 to 9 with inherited bone marrow failure, due to receive a stem cell transplant.

This clonotype was counted ten times or more. The chain couples TRBV13 to TRBJ1-2; D gene ambiguous. The CDR3 loop spans 13 amino acids. Looked up from germline, CDR1 is PRHDT and CDR2 is FYEKMQ (reference sequence). Trimming stripped 5 bases from V and 4 bases from J, with 11 bases between. CDR3 protein: CASSARAPYGYTF. Written as DNA, the CDR3 is TGTGCCAGCAGCGCCCGGGCGCCCTATGGCTACACCTTC.

This clonotype was observed at least ten times. The rearrangement uses TRBV5-1 and TRBJ2-7, with no clear D. V dropped 0 bases and J dropped 0 bases, with 13 bases sitting between them. The CDR3 is 16 amino acids. Germline V gene sequence: CDR1 SGHRS, CDR2 YFSETQ. The CDR3 bases are TGCGCCAGCAGCTTGGATGTGGTCCGGGCCTCCTACGAGCAGTACTTC. As protein: CASSLDVVRASYEQYF.

The rearrangement joins TRBV7-6 to TRBJ1-4; possibly TRBD1 for D (5 bases). Germline CDR1 is SGHVS and CDR2 is FNYEAQ. The CDR3 runs to 14 residues. The V and J ends lost 5 bases and 8 bases respectively, with 15 bases between them. Here the CDR3 reads CASSKDWGEEKLFF. The CDR3 DNA reads as TGTGCCAGCAGCAAGGACTGGGGCGAAGAAAAACTGTTTTTT.

This clonotype was observed a few times. The chain couples TRBV12-3 or TRBV12-4 to TRBJ2-1, with D perhaps matching TRBD2 (6 bases). The CDR3 is 15 amino acids. V lost 6 bases and J lost 6, with 18 bases in between. CDR3 nucleotides: TGTGCCAGCAGCCCCGGAGGGGACCTCTGCAATGAGCAGTTCTTC. It yields the protein CASSPGGDLCNEQFF.

Turning to this clonotype: A single base separates this from a much larger clone, so it may be a read error. The CDR3 region has the DNA TGTGCCATCGGGGCGATCAATGAGCAGTTCTTC. It translates to CAIGAINEQFF. The rearrangement uses TRBV10-3 and TRBJ2-1; the D gene is possibly TRBD1 (5 bases). The germline V and J ends were trimmed by 8 bases and 6 bases, with 8 bases remaining between them. This CDR3 is built from 11 residues. Germline V CDR1 and CDR2: ENHRY, SYGVKD.

This sequence joins TRBV6-5 and TRBJ2-7, with D perhaps TRBD2 (6 bases). Trimming took off 2 bases at V and 3 bases at J, with 14 bases between the two ends. CDR1 and CDR2 (germline): MNHEY, SVGAGI. CDR3 length: 15 residues. The CDR3 loop is CASSYGSRGIYEQYF. CDR3 bases: TGTGCCAGCAGTTACGGATCCCGCGGGATCTACGAGCAGTACTTC.

The chain combines TRBV30 with TRBJ1-2; a possible D gene is TRBD1 (6 bases). The germline V gene has CDR1 GTSNPN and CDR2 SVGIG (reference sequence). Trimming removed 7 bases from V and 5 bases from J, with 14 bases in between. The CDR3 is 12 amino acids. CDR3 residues: CAYGLGAYGYTF. The CDR3 DNA follows: TGTGCCTACGGATTGGGGGCTTATGGCTACACCTTC.

This clonotype has more than one count but fewer than ten. The rearrangement uses TRBV19 and TRBJ2-1, with D uncertain. Germline CDR1 and CDR2: LNHDA and SQIVND (reference sequence). This CDR3 has 13 amino acids. V was cut by 3 bases and J by 3 bases, with 6 bases left in between. As DNA, the CDR3 is TGTGCCAGTAGTATCAGCTTCTACAATGAGCAGTTCTTC. It yields the protein CASSISFYNEQFF.

This clonotype was found many times. The chain uses TRBV7-2 and TRBJ2-2; D not certain. Germline V lookup: CDR1 SGHTA, CDR2 FQGNSA. The V end was cut by 5 bases, the J end by 7 bases, with 11 bases between. The CDR3 runs to 13 residues. CDR3 sequence reads: CASSLRVVGELFF. CDR3 coding DNA: TGTGCCAGCAGCCTTCGGGTCGTCGGGGAGCTGTTTTTT. Drawing the rest from reference TRBV7-2 and TRBJ2-2, the complete variable domain is GAGVSQSPSNKVTEKGKDVELRCDPISGHTALYWYRQSLGQGLEFLIYFQGNSAPDKSGLPSDRFSAERTGGSVSTLTIQRTQQEDSAVYLCASSLRVVGELFFGEGSRLTVL.

The sample holds many counts of this clonotype. The chain links TRBV3-1 to TRBJ2-7, with 14 bases fitting TRBD2. The CDR3 is 17 residues long. V trimming: 4 bases; J trimming: 6 bases; junction bases outside the gene matches: 11. The V gene's germline CDR1 is LGHDT and CDR2 YNNKEL (reference sequence). The chain's CDR3 is CASSPGTSGRLRAEQYF. The CDR3 DNA follows: TGTGCCAGCAGCCCAGGGACTAGCGGGAGACTGCGCGCCGAGCAGTACTTC.

This clonotype was detected many times. This chain links TRBV25-1 with TRBJ2-7; the D gene could be TRBD1 or TRBD2 (5 bases each). Germline CDR1 reads MGHDK; CDR2 reads SYGVNS. Trimming took 1 base from V and 6 from J, leaving 25 bases between them. The CDR3 runs to 18 residues. The CDR3 spells CASSEWDGPARYEVEQYF. In nucleotides, the CDR3 is TGTGCCAGCAGTGAATGGGACGGGCCAGCGAGGTATGAGGTCGAGCAGTACTTC.

A remark on this clonotype: With a much larger clone just one base away, this may be a read error. The chain links TRBV20-1 to TRBJ1-1, with 7 bases identical to TRBD1. Germline values: CDR1 DFQATT, CDR2 SNEGSKA (reference sequence). V gave up 5 bases and J gave up 1 base; unmatched junction bases: 13. The CDR3 spans 16 residues. This CDR3 reads CSAPNPKTGRNTEAFF. The CDR3 DNA reads TGCAGTGCTCCAAACCCTAAGACAGGGCGGAACACTGAAGCTTTCTTT.

Ten or more counts support this clonotype. The chain has TRBV20-1 and TRBJ2-3; TRBD1 might be the D (6 bases). CDR3 length equals 13 residues. Looked up from germline, CDR1 is DFQATT and CDR2 is SNEGSKA (reference sequence). The ends were cut back, 3 bases at V and 7 bases at J, with 14 bases in the middle. DNA for the CDR3: TGCAGTGCTAGCACACAGGGTCCATATACGCAGTATTTT. This codes for CSASTQGPYTQYF.

The chain carries TRBV5-6 and TRBJ1-2, with TRBD1 identical over 10 bases. V lost 5 bases and J lost 5; bases outside the gene matches: 15. The CDR3 is 17 residues long. Germline-derived CDR1 and CDR2 are SGHDT and YYEEEE. The CDR3 here is CASRNRDRGPPGYGYTF. CDR3 bases: TGTGCCAGCAGAAACCGGGACAGGGGTCCGCCGGGGTATGGCTACACCTTC.

Note on this clonotype: This may come from a read error, since a much larger clone is one base off. CDR3 DNA: TGCAGCGTTGAACAGTTATTTGTCTTTGAGCAGTTCTTC. Its translation: CSVEQLFVFEQFF. The J gene is TRBJ2-1, the V gene TRBV29-1; D unresolved. Germline loops: CDR1 SQVTM, CDR2 ANQGSEA. This CDR3 has 13 amino acids. V dropped 2 bases and J dropped 9 bases, with 14 bases sitting between them.

The chain combines TRBV20-1 with TRBJ2-1; 7 nucleotides agree with TRBD1. V was pared by 2 bases and J by 5 bases, with 6 bases of the junction left unmatched. Germline loops: CDR1 DFQATT, CDR2 SNEGSKA (reference sequence). This CDR3 has 14 amino acids. This CDR3 is CSARWGTANNEQFF. CDR3 nucleotides: TGCAGTGCTAGATGGGGGACAGCCAACAATGAGCAGTTCTTC.

The chain joins TRBV5-1 to TRBJ2-7; the D call may be TRBD1 or TRBD2 (5 bases each). The germline V and J ends were trimmed by 7 bases and 6 bases, with 20 bases remaining between them. Germline V gene lookup returns CDR1 SGHRS and CDR2 YFSETQ. The CDR3 spans 14 residues. The CDR3 protein is CASSAEGPWREQYF. As DNA, the CDR3 is TGCGCCAGCTCGGCCGAGGGACCATGGCGCGAGCAGTACTTC.

This chain connects TRBV6-5 to TRBJ1-6; 7 positions match TRBD1. The CDR3 consists of 15 residues. V lost 2 bases and J lost 6; bases outside the gene matches: 4. Germline V gene sequence: CDR1 MNHEY, CDR2 SVGAGI. The CDR3 region has the DNA TGTGCCAGCAGTTACCGGGACAGCTCTAATTCACCCCTCCACTTT. The encoded protein is CASSYRDSSNSPLHF.

This clonotype was recorded at least ten times. The chain employs TRBV20-1 and TRBJ2-1, with D possibly TRBD1 on 5 matching bases. Germline assignment: CDR1 DFQATT and CDR2 SNEGSKA (reference sequence). This CDR3 has 11 amino acids. Between the trimmed V and J ends, which lost 5 bases and 16 bases, there was a span of 18 bases. The CDR3 DNA follows: TGCAGTGCTGGTAGGACACCGATTGGATTCTTC. It codes for CSAGRTPIGFF.

This clonotype was picked up many times. V and J are TRBV11-2 and TRBJ2-2, with D uncertain. The V gene lost 1 base and the J gene lost 5 bases, with 14 bases spanning the gap. Germline assignment: CDR1 SGHAT and CDR2 FQNNGV. The CDR3 runs 16 residues. The CDR3: CASSLGIQAGTGELFF. The CDR3 bases are TGTGCCAGCAGCTTAGGGATCCAAGCCGGGACCGGGGAGCTGTTTTTT.